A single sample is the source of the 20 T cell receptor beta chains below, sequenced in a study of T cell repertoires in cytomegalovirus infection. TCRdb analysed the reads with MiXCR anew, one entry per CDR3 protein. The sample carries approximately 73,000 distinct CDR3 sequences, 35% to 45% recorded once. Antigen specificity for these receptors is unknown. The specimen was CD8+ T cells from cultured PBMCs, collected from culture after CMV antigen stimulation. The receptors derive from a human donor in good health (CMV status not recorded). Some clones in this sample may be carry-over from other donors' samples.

In DNA form, the CDR3 reads TGTGCCAGCAGCTATAACCGCCAGGGGAACACTGAAGCTTTCTTT. This gives the protein CASSYNRQGNTEAFF. This sequence joins TRBV7-9 and TRBJ1-1, with D tentatively TRBD1 (5 bases). This CDR3 has 15 residues. Germline V CDR1 and CDR2: SEHNR, FQNEAQ (reference sequence). V was shortened by 4 bases and J by 1 base, with 13 bases between the two germline ends.

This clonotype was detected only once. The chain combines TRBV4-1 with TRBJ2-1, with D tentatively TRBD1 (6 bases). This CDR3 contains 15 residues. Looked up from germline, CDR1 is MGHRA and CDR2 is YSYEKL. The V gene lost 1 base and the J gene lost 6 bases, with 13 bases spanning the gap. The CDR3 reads CASSQVGVQGNEQFF. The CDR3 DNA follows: TGCGCCAGCAGCCAAGTGGGGGTACAGGGCAATGAGCAGTTCTTC.

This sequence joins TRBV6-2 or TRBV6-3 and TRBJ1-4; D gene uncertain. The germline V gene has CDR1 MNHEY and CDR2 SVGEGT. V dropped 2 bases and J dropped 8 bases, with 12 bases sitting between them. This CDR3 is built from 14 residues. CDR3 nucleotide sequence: TGTGCCAGCAGTTACGAGACCACGGAGGAAAAACTGTTTTTT. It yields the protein CASSYETTEEKLFF.

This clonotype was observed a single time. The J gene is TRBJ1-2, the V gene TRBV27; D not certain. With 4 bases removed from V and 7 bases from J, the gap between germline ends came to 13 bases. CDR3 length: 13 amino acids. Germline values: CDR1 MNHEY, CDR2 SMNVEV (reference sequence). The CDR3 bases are TGTGCCAGCAGTTCGGCAGGAGCTGGTGGCTACACCTTC. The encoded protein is CASSSAGAGGYTF.

The CDR3: CATSARPVDPYNEQFF. As DNA, the CDR3 is TGTGCCACCAGCGCGCGACCTGTGGACCCCTACAATGAGCAGTTCTTC. This sequence joins TRBV15 and TRBJ2-1; D gene uncertain. CDR1 is LNHNV and CDR2 is YYDKDF in the germline V gene (reference sequence). Trimming left V 5 bases short and J 2 bases short, with 16 bases between. The CDR3 consists of 16 residues.

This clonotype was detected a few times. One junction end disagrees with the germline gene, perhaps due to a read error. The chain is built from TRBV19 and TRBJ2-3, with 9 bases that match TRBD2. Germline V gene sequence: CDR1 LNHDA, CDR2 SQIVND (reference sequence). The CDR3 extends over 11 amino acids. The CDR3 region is CASSIAGLASF. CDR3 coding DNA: TGTGCCAGTAGTATCGCGGGACTAGCTTCTTTT. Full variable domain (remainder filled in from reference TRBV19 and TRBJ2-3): DGGITQSPKYLFRKEGQNVTLSCEQNLNHDAMYWYRQDPGQGLRLIYYSQIVNDFQKGDIAEGYSVSREKKESFPLTVTSAQKNPTAFYLCASSIAGLASFGPGTRLTVL.

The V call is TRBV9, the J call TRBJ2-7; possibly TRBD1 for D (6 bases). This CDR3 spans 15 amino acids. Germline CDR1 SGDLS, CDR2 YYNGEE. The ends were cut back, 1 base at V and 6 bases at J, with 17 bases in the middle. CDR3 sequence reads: CASSVTGTSRGEQYF. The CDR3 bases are TGTGCCAGCAGCGTAACCGGGACCTCCAGGGGCGAGCAGTACTTC.

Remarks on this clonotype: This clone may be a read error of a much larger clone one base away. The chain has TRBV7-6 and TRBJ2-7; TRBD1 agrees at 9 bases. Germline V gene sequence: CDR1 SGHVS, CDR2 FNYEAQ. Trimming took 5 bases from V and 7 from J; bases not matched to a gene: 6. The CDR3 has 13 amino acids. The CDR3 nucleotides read TGTGCCAGCAGCGACAGGGGGGTCGAGGAGCAGTACTTC. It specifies CASSDRGVEEQYF.

CDR3 region: CSATKGVGVSYNSPLHF. CDR3 DNA sequence: TGCAGTGCCACCAAGGGGGTAGGCGTCTCCTATAATTCACCCCTCCACTTT. This chain connects TRBV20-1 to TRBJ1-6, with a weak D call TRBD1 (6 bases). The CDR3 covers 17 residues. V lost 6 bases and J lost 0, with 18 bases in between. CDR1 and CDR2 from the germline V gene are DFQATT and SNEGSKA (reference sequence).

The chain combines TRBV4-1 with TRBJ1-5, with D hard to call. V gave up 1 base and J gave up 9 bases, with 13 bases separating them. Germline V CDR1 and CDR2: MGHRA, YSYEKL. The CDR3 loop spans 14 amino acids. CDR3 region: CASSQVTPSAPQHF. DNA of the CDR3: TGCGCCAGCAGCCAAGTGACCCCTTCTGCGCCCCAGCATTTT.

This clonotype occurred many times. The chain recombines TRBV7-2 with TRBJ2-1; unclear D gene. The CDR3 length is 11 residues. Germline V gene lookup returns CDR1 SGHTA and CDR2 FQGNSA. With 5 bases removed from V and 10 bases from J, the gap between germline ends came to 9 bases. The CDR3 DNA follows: TGTGCCAGCAGCATCTATAACGAGCAGTTCTTC. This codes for CASSIYNEQFF. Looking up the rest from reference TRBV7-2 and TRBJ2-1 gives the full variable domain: GAGVSQSPSNKVTEKGKDVELRCDPISGHTALYWYRQSLGQGLEFLIYFQGNSAPDKSGLPSDRFSAERTGGSVSTLTIQRTQQEDSAVYLCASSIYNEQFFGPGTRLTVL.

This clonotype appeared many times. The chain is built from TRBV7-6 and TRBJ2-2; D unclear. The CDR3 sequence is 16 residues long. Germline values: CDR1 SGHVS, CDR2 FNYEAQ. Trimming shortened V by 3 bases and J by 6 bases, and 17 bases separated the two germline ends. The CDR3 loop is CASSFSLGPTAGELFF. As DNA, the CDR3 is TGTGCCAGCAGCTTCTCCCTTGGCCCTACAGCCGGGGAGCTGTTTTTT.

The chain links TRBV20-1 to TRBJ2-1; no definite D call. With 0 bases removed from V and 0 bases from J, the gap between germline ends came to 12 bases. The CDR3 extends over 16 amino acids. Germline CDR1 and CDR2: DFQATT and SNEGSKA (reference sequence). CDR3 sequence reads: CSARDLGSSSYNEQFF. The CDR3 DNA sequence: TGCAGTGCTAGAGATCTCGGCAGCAGCTCCTACAATGAGCAGTTCTTC.

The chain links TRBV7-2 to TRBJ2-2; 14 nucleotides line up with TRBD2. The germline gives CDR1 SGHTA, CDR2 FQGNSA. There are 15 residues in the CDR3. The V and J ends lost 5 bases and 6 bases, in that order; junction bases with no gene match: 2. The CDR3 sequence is CASSQGLAGAGELFF. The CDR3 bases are TGTGCCAGCAGCCAGGGACTAGCGGGGGCCGGGGAGCTGTTTTTT. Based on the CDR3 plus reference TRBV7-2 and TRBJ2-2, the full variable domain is GAGVSQSPSNKVTEKGKDVELRCDPISGHTALYWYRQSLGQGLEFLIYFQGNSAPDKSGLPSDRFSAERTGGSVSTLTIQRTQQEDSAVYLCASSQGLAGAGELFFGEGSRLTVL.

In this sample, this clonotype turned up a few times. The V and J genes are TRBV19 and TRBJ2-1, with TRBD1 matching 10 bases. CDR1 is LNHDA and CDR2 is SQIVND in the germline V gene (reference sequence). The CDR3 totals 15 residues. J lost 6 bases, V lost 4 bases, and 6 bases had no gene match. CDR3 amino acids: CASSNRGQGFNEQFF. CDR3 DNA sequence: TGTGCCAGTAGTAATCGGGGACAGGGGTTCAATGAGCAGTTCTTC.

CDR3 coding DNA: TGTGCCAGCAGCTTATTCGGGGCTAACACTGAAGCTTTCTTT. This encodes CASSLFGANTEAFF. The chain has TRBV7-9 and TRBJ1-1, with D perhaps matching TRBD1 (5 bases). CDR3 size: 14 residues. V gave up 2 bases and J gave up 2 bases, with 9 bases separating them. The germline V gene encodes CDR1 SEHNR and CDR2 FQNEAQ (reference sequence).

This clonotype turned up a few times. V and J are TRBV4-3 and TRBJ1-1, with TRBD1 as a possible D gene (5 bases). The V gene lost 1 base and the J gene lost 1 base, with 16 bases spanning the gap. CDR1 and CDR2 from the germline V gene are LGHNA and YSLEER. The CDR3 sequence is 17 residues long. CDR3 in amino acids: CASSQGQGTVRNTEAFF. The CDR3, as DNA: TGCGCCAGCAGCCAAGGGCAGGGAACCGTTAGGAACACTGAAGCTTTCTTT.

The CDR3 DNA follows: TGTGCCAGCAGTTTAGGAGGGCAACTCACTGAAGCTTTCTTT. Amino acid sequence: CASSLGGQLTEAFF. The chain is built from TRBV12-3 or TRBV12-4 and TRBJ1-1; D unclear. The CDR3 totals 14 residues. With 1 base removed from V and 4 bases from J, the gap between germline ends came to 10 bases.

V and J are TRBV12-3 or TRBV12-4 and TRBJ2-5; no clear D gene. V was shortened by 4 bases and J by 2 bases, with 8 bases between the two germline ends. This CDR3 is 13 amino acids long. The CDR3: CASSWDIQETQYF. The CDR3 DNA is TGTGCCAGCAGTTGGGATATTCAAGAGACCCAGTACTTC.

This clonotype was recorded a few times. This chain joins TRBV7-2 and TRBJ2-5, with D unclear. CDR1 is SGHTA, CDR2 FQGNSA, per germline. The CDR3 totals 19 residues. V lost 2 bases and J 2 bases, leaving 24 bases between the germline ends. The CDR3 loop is CASSLPAGLPPLQQETQYF. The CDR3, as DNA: TGTGCCAGCAGCTTACCTGCTGGGCTACCGCCCCTTCAACAAGAGACCCAGTACTTC.